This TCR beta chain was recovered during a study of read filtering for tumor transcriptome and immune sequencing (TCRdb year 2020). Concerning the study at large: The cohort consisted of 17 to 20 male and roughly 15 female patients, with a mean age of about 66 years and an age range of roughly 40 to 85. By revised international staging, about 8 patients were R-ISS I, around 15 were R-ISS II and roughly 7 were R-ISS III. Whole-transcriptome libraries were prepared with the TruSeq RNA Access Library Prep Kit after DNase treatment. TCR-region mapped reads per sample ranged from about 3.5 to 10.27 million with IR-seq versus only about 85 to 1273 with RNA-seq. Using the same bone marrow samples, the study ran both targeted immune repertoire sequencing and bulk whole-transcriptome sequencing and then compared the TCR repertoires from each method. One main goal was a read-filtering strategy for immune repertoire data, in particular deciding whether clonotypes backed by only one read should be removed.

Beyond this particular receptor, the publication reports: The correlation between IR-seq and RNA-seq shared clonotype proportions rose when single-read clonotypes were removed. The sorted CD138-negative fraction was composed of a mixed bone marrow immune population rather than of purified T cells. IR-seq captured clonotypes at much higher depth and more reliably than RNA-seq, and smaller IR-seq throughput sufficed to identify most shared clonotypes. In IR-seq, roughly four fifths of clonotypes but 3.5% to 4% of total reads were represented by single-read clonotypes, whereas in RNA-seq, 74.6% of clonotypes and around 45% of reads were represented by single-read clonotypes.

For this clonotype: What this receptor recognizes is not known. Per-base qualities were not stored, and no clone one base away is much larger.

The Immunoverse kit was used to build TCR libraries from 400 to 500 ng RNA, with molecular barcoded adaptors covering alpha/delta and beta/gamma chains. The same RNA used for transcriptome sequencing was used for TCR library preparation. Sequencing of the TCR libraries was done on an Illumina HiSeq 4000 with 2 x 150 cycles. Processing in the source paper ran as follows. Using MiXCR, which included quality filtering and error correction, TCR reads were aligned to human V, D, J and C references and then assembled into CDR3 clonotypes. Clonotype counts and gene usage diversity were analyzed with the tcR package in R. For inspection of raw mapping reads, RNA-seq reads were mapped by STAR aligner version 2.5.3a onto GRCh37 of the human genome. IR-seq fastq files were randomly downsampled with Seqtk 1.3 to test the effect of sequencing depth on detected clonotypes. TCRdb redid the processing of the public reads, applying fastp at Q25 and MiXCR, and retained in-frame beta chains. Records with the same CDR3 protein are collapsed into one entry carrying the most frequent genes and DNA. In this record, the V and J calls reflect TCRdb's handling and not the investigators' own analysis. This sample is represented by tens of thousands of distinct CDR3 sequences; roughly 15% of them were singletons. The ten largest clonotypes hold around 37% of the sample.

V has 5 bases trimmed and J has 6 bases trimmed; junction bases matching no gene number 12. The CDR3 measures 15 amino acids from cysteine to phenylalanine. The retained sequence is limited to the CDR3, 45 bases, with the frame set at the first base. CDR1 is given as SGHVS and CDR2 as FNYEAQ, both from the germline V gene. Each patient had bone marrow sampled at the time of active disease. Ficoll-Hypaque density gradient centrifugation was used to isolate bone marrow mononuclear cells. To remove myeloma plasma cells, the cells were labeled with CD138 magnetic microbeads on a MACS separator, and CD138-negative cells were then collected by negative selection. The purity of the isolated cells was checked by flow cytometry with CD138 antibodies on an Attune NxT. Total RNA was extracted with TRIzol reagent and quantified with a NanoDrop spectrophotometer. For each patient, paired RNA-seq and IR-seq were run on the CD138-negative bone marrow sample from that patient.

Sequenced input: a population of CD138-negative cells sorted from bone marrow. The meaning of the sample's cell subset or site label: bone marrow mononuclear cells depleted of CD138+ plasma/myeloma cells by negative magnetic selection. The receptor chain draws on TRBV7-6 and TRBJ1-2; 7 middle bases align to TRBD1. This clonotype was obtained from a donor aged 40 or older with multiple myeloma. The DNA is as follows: TGTGCCAGCAGCCTCCAGCCCGGGACAGCTAATGGCTACACCTTC. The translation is CASSLQPGTANGYTF. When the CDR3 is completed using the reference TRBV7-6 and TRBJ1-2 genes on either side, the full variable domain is GAGVSQSPRYKVTKRGQDVALRCDPISGHVSLYWYRQALGQGPEFLTYFNYEAQQDKSGLPNDRFSAERPEGSISTLTIQRTEQRDSAMYRCASSLQPGTANGYTFGSGTRLTVV.